Following are 23 T cell receptor beta chains from one sample sequenced in a study of blood T cell repertoires in COVID-19. Only in-frame clones appear in the TCRdb table, and some are missing; sequencing was by immunoSEQ multiplex PCR. This table has some 350,000 clones, 70% to 90% appearing once. The sample was peripheral blood. The receptors derive from a woman aged 25 to 45 with COVID-19, enrolled during active disease.

The chain joins TRBV29-1 to TRBJ1-1; D gene uncertain. V was pared by 6 bases and J by 3 bases, with 14 bases between. The CDR3 is made up of 13 amino acids. Germline V gene lookup returns CDR1 SQVTM and CDR2 ANQGSEA. CDR3 region: CSVPWAKDTEAFF. CDR3 in DNA: TGCAGCGTCCCCTGGGCGAAGGACACTGAAGCTTTCTTT.

V usage is TRBV2 and J usage is TRBJ2-2, with D possibly being TRBD1 (6 bases). The CDR3 sequence is 15 residues long. The ends were cut back, 10 bases at V and 4 bases at J, with 19 bases in the middle. Germline V gives CDR1 SNHLY, CDR2 FYNNEI. CDR3 nucleotide sequence: TGTGCCACCCTAGGGGGAGCCTGGGGCACCGGGGAGCTGTTTTTT. Translation gives CATLGGAWGTGELFF.

Concerning this clone: The junction does not match germline at one end; this may be a read error. The chain recombines TRBV7-7 with TRBJ2-2; 10 positions match TRBD2. Germline V CDR1 and CDR2: SSHAT, FNYEAQ (reference sequence). The CDR3 loop spans 19 amino acids. CDR3 sequence reads: CASSLVYKAGGKNTGELFF. In DNA form, the CDR3 reads TGTGCTAGCAGCTTAGTATATAAAGCGGGAGGGAAGAACACCGGGGAGCTGTTTTTT. The full variable domain, in which reference TRBV7-7 and TRBJ2-2 provide the parts outside the CDR3, is GAGVSQSPRYKVTKRGQDVTLRCDPISSHATLYWYQQALGQGPEFLTYFNYEAQPDKSGLPSDRFSAERPEGSISTLTIQRTEQRDSAMYRCASSLVYKAGGKNTGELFFGEGSRLTVL.

This rearrangement joins TRBV21-1 to TRBJ1-5; the tabulated D call, TRBD1, remains unverified against the DNA. TRBV21-1 is a recognized pseudogene. The length of the CDR3 is 12 residues. The CDR3 DNA reads as TGTGCCAGCGGGACAGGGTACCAGCCCCAGCATTTT. Residues: CASGTGYQPQHF.

This chain joins TRBV4-3 and TRBJ2-1, with 8 nucleotides matching TRBD2. V lost 0 bases and J lost 10; bases outside the gene matches: 11. The CDR3 runs 16 residues. In germline, CDR1 is LGHNA, CDR2 YSLEER. This chain's CDR3 is CASSQERREGRGEQFF. The CDR3 DNA reads as TGCGCCAGCAGCCAAGAAAGACGGGAGGGCCGGGGGGAGCAGTTCTTC.

The CDR3 spells CARSPRGGQGAFVGYTF. The CDR3 DNA sequence: TGTGCCAGATCCCCCCGGGGAGGACAGGGGGCTTTTGTTGGCTACACCTTC. The chain carries TRBV19 and TRBJ1-2; 11 bases map to TRBD1. The germline gives CDR1 LNHDA, CDR2 SQIVND (reference sequence). This CDR3 contains 17 residues. J was trimmed by 7 bases and V by 9 bases; bases with no gene match: 19.

The chain combines TRBV19 with TRBJ2-6; tentative D call: TRBD1 (6 bases). The germline gives CDR1 LNHDA, CDR2 SQIVND (reference sequence). The CDR3 extends over 16 amino acids. The V and J ends lost 7 bases and 0 bases respectively, with 13 bases between them. The DNA of the CDR3 is TGTGCCAGTACTCGGACAGTCCGCTCTGGGGCCAACGTCCTGACTTTC. It is translated as CASTRTVRSGANVLTF. Combining the CDR3 with reference TRBV19 and TRBJ2-6 gives the whole variable domain DGGITQSPKYLFRKEGQNVTLSCEQNLNHDAMYWYRQDPGQGLRLIYYSQIVNDFQKGDIAEGYSVSREKKESFPLTVTSAQKNPTAFYLCASTRTVRSGANVLTFGAGSRLTVL.

J is TRBJ2-7 and V is TRBV7-9; no firm D call. The V and J ends lost 1 base and 0 bases respectively, with 7 bases between them. Germline CDR1 reads SEHNR; CDR2 reads FQNEAQ (reference sequence). The CDR3 is 14 residues long. In nucleotides, the CDR3 is TGTGCCAGCAGCTTAGGAGGTGGCTCCTACGAGCAGTACGTC. It encodes CASSLGGGSYEQYV.

This clone has just one count. The CDR3 region is CAIGAGGQETQYF. Here the CDR3 DNA reads TGTGCCATCGGGGCGGGAGGCCAAGAGACCCAGTACTTC. The chain couples TRBV10-3 to TRBJ2-5, with 8 bases aligning to TRBD2. Trimming took 8 bases from V and 1 from J; bases not matched to a gene: 3. The V gene's germline CDR1 is ENHRY and CDR2 SYGVKD. The CDR3 runs 13 residues.

The chain has TRBV5-1 and TRBJ2-3, with D possibly TRBD2 on 7 matching bases. V was clipped by 0 bases and J by 3 bases, with 14 bases between them. This CDR3 is built from 16 residues. From germline, CDR1 is SGHRS and CDR2 YFSETQ. As DNA, the CDR3 is TGCGCCAGCAGCTTGGCCTTCAGGGGAGGGACAGATACGCAGTATTTT. Translating it yields CASSLAFRGGTDTQYF.

The chain carries TRBV3-1 (or the pseudogene TRBV3-2) and TRBJ2-5; 10 nucleotides agree with TRBD2. Germline-derived CDR1 and CDR2 are LGHDT and YNNKEL (reference sequence). With 1 base clipped from V and 2 bases from J, the junction kept 10 bases outside the gene matches. CDR3 length: 18 amino acids. CDR3 region: CASSQGLAGVGWQETQYF. Written as DNA, the CDR3 is TGTGCCAGCAGCCAAGGTCTAGCGGGGGTCGGTTGGCAAGAGACCCAGTACTTC.

This chain joins TRBV23-1 and TRBJ1-2; the D is unclear. TRBV23-1 is annotated as an ORF whose role is uncertain. This CDR3 has 17 amino acids. Trimming removed 3 bases at V and 8 bases at J, with 25 bases between. The DNA of the CDR3 is TGCGCCAGCAGTCAGACTAAGCCACCCTCCATGGAAAGCGGCTACACCTTC. Protein: CASSQTKPPSMESGYTF.

The J gene is TRBJ1-5, the V gene TRBV15; D gene uncertain. The germline V gene has CDR1 LNHNV and CDR2 YYDKDF (reference sequence). The CDR3 contains 14 residues. V shed 4 bases and J shed 2 bases, with 9 bases lying between them. CDR3: CATSNVRGNQPQHF. The CDR3 coding sequence is TGTGCCACCAGCAACGTTCGGGGCAATCAGCCCCAGCATTTT.

The DNA of the CDR3 is TGCGCCAGCAGCCAAGTGGGTTTGACAGGGCCCTCGGGGGGCTACACCTTC. Amino acids: CASSQVGLTGPSGGYTF. The chain links TRBV4-3 to TRBJ1-2; 7 positions agree with TRBD1. The CDR3 totals 17 residues. CDR1 LGHNA and CDR2 YSLEER come from the germline V gene. After removal of 1 base from V and 8 bases from J, the junction contained 16 bases not matched to a gene.

This sequence joins TRBV28 and TRBJ1-2, with TRBD1 as a possible D gene (5 bases). CDR3 length equals 13 residues. V was cut by 2 bases and J by 12 bases, with 16 bases left in between. Germline loops: CDR1 MDHEN, CDR2 SYDVKM. This CDR3 is CASSLEGTISHTF. The CDR3 bases are TGTGCCAGCAGTTTAGAAGGGACTATCTCTCACACCTTC.

The rearrangement links TRBV5-1 to TRBJ1-1, with 7 bases identical to TRBD1. J gave up 4 bases and V 3 bases, and 6 bases lay outside the gene matches. The CDR3 has 14 residues. Germline loops: CDR1 SGHRS, CDR2 YFSETQ. The CDR3 spells CASSSGTVVTEAFF. Here the CDR3 DNA reads TGCGCCAGCAGCTCCGGGACAGTGGTCACTGAAGCTTTCTTT.

The chain employs TRBV11-2 and TRBJ1-6, with D perhaps TRBD1 (5 bases). Trimming removed 2 bases from V and 9 bases from J, with 14 bases in between. The CDR3 is 15 amino acids. The germline V gene has CDR1 SGHAT and CDR2 FQNNGV. For the CDR3, the DNA is TGTGCCAGCAGCTTACAAGGGGTGTTAGGTTCACCCCTCCACTTT. Residues: CASSLQGVLGSPLHF.

The chain has TRBV2 and TRBJ1-2; no clear D gene. The germline V gene encodes CDR1 SNHLY and CDR2 FYNNEI. Trimming took off 4 bases at V and 10 bases at J, with 16 bases between the two ends. The CDR3 is 13 amino acids. In nucleotides, the CDR3 is TGTGCCAGCAGTGGTAGCTCCGTAGCGTCCTACACCTTC. Its translation: CASSGSSVASYTF.

DNA of the CDR3: TGTGCCACCAGTGACCCCCGGGACAGGGGTGGTGAAGCTTTCTTT. This encodes CATSDPRDRGGEAFF. The V gene is TRBV24-1, the J gene TRBJ1-1, with TRBD1 identical over 10 bases. Germline trimming cut 4 bases from V and 7 bases from J; bases unmatched to any gene: 8. This CDR3 is built from 15 residues. Germline V gives CDR1 KGHDR, CDR2 SFDVKD.

The genes are TRBV19 and TRBJ1-5, with D possibly TRBD1 on 5 matching bases. The CDR3 extends over 14 amino acids. Trimming took off 3 bases at V and 7 bases at J, with 13 bases between the two ends. The germline CDR1 and CDR2 sequences are LNHDA and SQIVND (reference sequence). The CDR3 sequence is CASSIMAQDQPQHF. The CDR3 coding sequence is TGTGCCAGTAGTATCATGGCACAGGACCAGCCCCAGCATTTT. The complete variable domain, with remaining parts taken from reference TRBV19 and TRBJ1-5, reads DGGITQSPKYLFRKEGQNVTLSCEQNLNHDAMYWYRQDPGQGLRLIYYSQIVNDFQKGDIAEGYSVSREKKESFPLTVTSAQKNPTAFYLCASSIMAQDQPQHFGDGTRLSIL.

The CDR3 nucleotides are TGTGCCAGCAGCCTCCCCGGGGGGCGTACCAATGAGCAGTTCTTC. It is translated as CASSLPGGRTNEQFF. The chain joins TRBV7-9 to TRBJ2-1; tentative D call: TRBD2 (7 bases). CDR1 SEHNR and CDR2 FQNEAQ come from the germline V gene (reference sequence). The ends were cut back, 5 bases at V and 6 bases at J, with 17 bases in the middle. This CDR3 has 15 amino acids.

The chain has TRBV27 and TRBJ1-6, with a possible D match to TRBD1 (6 bases). V was shortened by 7 bases and J by 9 bases, with 13 bases between the two germline ends. CDR3 size: 13 residues. Germline values: CDR1 MNHEY, CDR2 SMNVEV (reference sequence). The CDR3 loop reads CASIGGAGSPLHF. The DNA of the CDR3 is TGTGCCAGCATAGGGGGGGCCGGTTCACCCCTCCACTTT.

The chain recombines TRBV19 with TRBJ2-1, with 10 bases matching TRBD1. The CDR3 sequence is 14 residues long. Germline V gene sequence: CDR1 LNHDA, CDR2 SQIVND (reference sequence). Losses at the gene ends were 1 base for V and 8 bases for J; bases not matched to a gene: 2. CDR3 protein: CASSIGTGGYEQFF. In nucleotides, the CDR3 is TGTGCCAGTAGTATAGGGACAGGGGGTTATGAGCAGTTCTTC.